This T cell receptor beta chain was profiled in a study of blood T cell repertoires in COVID-19. Across the study: Material from acute and convalescent COVID-19 was sourced from the United States, Italy and Spain.

This clone appeared a few times. Per the authors' pipeline: Reference gene primer amplification gave estimated nucleated cell counts. The repertoire was sequenced with immunoSEQ multiplex PCR; TCRdb's copy has only in-frame clones and lacks some. That table gives V, J and clone size, and the DNA gave D and trimming. The repertoire includes some 150,000 clones, about 82% of them detected once, and 8.2% sits in the top ten. The TCR sequence derives from a woman aged 55-69 years with acute or convalescent COVID-19. The sequenced sample was peripheral blood.

CDR3 sequence (DNA): TGTGCCAGCAGTTTCGGAGGATTCCAGCCCCAGCATTTT. Translated: CASSFGGFQPQHF. The chain is built from TRBV12-3 or TRBV12-4 and TRBJ1-5; D remains ambiguous. V dropped 3 bases and J dropped 7 bases, with 10 bases sitting between them. The CDR3 extends over 13 amino acids.